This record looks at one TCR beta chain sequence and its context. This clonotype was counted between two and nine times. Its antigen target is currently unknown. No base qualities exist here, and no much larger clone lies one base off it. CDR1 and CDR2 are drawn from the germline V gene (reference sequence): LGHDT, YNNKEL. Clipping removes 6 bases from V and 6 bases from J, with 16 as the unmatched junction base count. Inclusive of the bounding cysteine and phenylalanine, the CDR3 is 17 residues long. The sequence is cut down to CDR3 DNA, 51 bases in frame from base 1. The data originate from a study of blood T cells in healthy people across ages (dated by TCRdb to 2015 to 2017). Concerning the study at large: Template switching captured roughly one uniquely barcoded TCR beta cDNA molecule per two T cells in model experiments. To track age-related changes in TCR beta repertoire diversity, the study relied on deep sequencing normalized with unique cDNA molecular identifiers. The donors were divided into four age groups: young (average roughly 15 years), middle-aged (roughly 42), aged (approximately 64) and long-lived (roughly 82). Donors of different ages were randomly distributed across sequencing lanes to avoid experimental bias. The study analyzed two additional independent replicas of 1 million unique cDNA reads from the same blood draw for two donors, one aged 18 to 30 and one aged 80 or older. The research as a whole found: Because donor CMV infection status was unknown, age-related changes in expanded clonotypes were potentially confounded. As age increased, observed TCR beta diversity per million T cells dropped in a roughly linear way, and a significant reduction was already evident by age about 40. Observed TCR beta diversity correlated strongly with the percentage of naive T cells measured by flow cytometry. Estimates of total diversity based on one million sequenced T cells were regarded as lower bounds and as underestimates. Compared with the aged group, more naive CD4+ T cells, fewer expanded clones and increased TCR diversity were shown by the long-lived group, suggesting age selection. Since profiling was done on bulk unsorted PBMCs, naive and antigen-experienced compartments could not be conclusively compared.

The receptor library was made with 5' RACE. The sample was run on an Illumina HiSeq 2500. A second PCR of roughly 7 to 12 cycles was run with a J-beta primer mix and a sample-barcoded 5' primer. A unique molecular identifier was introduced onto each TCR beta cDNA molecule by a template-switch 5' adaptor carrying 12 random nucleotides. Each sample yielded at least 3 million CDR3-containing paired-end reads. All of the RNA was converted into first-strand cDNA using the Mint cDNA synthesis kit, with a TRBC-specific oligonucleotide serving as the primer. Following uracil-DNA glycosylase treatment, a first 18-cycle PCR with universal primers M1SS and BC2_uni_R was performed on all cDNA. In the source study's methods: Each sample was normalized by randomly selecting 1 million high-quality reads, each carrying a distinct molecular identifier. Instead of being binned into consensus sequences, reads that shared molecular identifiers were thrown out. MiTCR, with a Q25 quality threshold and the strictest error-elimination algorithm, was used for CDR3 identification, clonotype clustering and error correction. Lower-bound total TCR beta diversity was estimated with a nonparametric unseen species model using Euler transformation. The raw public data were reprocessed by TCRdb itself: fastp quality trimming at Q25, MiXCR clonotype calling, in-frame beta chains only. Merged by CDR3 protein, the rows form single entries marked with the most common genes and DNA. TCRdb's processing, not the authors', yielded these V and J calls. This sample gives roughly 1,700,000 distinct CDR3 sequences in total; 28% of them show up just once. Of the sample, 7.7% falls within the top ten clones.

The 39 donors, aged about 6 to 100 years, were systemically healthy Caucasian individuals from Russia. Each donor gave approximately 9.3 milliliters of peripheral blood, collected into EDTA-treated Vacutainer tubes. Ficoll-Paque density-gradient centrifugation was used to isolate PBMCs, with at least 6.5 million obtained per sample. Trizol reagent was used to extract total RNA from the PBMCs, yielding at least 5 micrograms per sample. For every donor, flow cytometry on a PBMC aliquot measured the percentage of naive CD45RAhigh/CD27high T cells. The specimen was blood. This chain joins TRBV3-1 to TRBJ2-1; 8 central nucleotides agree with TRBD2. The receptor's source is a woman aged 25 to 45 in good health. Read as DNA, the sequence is TGTGCCAGCAGTCCCAACCTTTCGGGACTAGGGGGCAATGAGCAGTTCTTC. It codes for CASSPNLSGLGGNEQFF.